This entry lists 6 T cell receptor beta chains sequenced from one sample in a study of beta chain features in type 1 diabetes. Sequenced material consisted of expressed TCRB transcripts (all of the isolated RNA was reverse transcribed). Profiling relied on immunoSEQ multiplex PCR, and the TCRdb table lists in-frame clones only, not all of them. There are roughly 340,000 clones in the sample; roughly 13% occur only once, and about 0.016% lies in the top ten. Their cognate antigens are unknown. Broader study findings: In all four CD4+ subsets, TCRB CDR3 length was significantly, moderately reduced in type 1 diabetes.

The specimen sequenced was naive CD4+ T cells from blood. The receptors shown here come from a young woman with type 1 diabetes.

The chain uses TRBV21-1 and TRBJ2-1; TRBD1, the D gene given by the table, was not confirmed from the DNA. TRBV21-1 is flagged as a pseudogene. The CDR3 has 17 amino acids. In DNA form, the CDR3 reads TGTGCCAGCAGCTCATATACGGAGGCAGGGGGCAAAAATGAGCAGTTCTTC. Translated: CASSSYTEAGGKNEQFF.

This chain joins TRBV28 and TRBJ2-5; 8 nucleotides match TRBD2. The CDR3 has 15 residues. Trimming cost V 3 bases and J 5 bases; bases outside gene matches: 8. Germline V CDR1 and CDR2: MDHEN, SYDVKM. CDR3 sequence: CASSFSSGGPETQYF. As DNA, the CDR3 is TGTGCCAGCAGTTTTTCCAGCGGGGGACCCGAGACCCAGTACTTC.

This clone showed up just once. The CDR3: CASSYRGAYEQYF. The DNA for the CDR3 is TGTGCCAGCAGCTACAGGGGGGCCTACGAGCAGTACTTC. The V gene is TRBV11-2, the J gene TRBJ2-7, with TRBD1 identical over 8 bases. CDR1 and CDR2 from the germline V gene are SGHAT and FQNNGV. CDR3 size: 13 residues. The junction had 1 base not matched to a gene; V was cut back by 4 bases and J by 2 bases. The full variable domain, with the rest looked up from reference TRBV11-2 and TRBJ2-7, is EAGVAQSPRYKIIEKRQSVAFWCNPISGHATLYWYQQILGQGPKLLIQFQNNGVVDDSQLPKDRFSAERLKGVDSTLKIQPAKLEDSAVYLCASSYRGAYEQYFGPGTRLTVT.

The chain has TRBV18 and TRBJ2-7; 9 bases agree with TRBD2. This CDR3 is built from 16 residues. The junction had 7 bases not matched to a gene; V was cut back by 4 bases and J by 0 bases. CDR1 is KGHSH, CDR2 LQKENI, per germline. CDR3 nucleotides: TGTGCCAGCTCACAACGACTAGCGGCAAGCTCCTACGAGCAGTACGTC. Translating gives CASSQRLAASSYEQYV.

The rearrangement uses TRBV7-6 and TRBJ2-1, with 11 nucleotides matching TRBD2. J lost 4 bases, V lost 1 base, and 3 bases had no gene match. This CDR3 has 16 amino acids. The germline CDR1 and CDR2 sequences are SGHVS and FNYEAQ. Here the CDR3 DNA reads TGTGCCAGCAGCTTAGGGGGACTAGCGGCATACAATGAGCAGTTCTTC. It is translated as CASSLGGLAAYNEQFF.

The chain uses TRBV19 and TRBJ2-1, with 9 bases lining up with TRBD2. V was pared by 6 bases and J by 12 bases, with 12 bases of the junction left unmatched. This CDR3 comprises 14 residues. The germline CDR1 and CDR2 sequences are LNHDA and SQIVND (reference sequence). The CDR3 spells CASREAGLAVSQFF. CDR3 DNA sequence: TGTGCCAGTAGGGAGGCGGGACTAGCTGTCTCGCAGTTCTTC.